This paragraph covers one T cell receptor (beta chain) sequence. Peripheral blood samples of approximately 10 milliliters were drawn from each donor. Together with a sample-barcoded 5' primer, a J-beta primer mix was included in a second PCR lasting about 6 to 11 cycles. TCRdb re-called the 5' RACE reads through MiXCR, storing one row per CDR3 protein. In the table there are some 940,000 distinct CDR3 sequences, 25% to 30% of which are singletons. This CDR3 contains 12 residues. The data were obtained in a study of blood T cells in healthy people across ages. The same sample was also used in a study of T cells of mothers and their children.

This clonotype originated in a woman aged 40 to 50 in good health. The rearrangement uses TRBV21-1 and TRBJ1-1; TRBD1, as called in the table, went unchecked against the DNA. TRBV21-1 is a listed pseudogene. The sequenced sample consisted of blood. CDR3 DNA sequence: TGTGCCAGCAGCCACACCGGGGACGGAGCTTTCTTT. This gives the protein CASSHTGDGAFF.